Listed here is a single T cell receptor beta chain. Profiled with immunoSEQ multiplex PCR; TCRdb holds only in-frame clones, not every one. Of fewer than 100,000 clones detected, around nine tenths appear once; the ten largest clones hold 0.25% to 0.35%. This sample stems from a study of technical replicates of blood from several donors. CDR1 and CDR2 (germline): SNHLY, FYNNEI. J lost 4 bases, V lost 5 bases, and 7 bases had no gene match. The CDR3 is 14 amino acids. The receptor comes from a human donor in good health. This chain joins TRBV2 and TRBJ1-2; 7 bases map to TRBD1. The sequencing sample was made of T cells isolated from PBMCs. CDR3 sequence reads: CASSSFGQAYGYTF. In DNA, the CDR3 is TGTGCCAGCAGTTCCTTCGGACAGGCCTATGGCTACACCTTC.